This entry is about one T cell receptor (beta chain). What it binds is unknown. The CDR3 consists of 15 residues. Losses at the gene ends were 6 bases for V and 2 bases for J; bases not matched to a gene: 2. Per the germline V gene, CDR1 is MNHEY and CDR2 is SMNVEV (reference sequence). The data are from a study of cytomegalovirus exposure and HLA in healthy donors. The study's findings and limits: A few V segments could not be told apart, such as TRBV6-2 and TRBV6-3, and were left out. Later on, an analysis tied roughly 17,000 TCR beta sequences to HLA alleles at 0.05 false discovery rate. Sequencing depth roughly uniform across donors was assumed in presence/absence analyses. Researchers reported in a later analysis that a missense DCLRE1C variant was tied to TCR beta V- and J-gene trimming.

The PCR used 60 Vbeta and 13 Jbeta primers. Assay used: immunoSEQ multiplex PCR; TCRdb lists only in-frame clones, some missing. The repertoire consists of 200,000 to 300,000 clones, with approximately 85% occurring once and the leading ten covering about 2%. The J gene is TRBJ1-4, the V gene TRBV27; 11 bases agree with TRBD1. Sequencing used PBMCs. The receptor comes from a woman in her thirties or forties in good health and CMV-seropositive. The DNA of the CDR3 is TGTGCCAGCAGCCGGGACAGGGGGACTAATGAAAAACTGTTTTTT. Protein product: CASSRDRGTNEKLFF.